The clone carrying this TCR beta chain occurred a few times. Its target is not known. CDR3 length: 16 residues. Trimming took 3 bases from V and 1 from J; bases not matched to a gene: 6. The germline V gene encodes CDR1 MNHNS and CDR2 SASEGT. This entry comes from a study of T cell responses to AZD1222 COVID-19 vaccine. Findings and limits, study-wide: A reported finding is that nearly half of spike-specific TCRs target unmutated variant regions. Spike-specific TCR breadth and depth both grew after two AZD1222 doses. Clonal diversity may have been underestimated in mostly white British donors. All repertoire sampling was performed exclusively after the peak T cell response.

Produced via immunoSEQ multiplex PCR; TCRdb's table is partial and in-frame only. The data show approximately 150,000 clones, more than 75% seen once. The sequenced sample was peripheral blood, obtained on day 0 of AZD1222 vaccination. The receptor's source is an adult in good health. This chain links TRBV6-1 with TRBJ1-5; 7 bases align to TRBD1. The CDR3 coding sequence is TGTGCCAGCAGTGAGTTCAGGGGGACAAGCAATCAGCCCCAGCATTTT. This gives the protein CASSEFRGTSNQPQHF.